The entry below gives a single TCR beta chain sequence along with its context. This clone was found a few times. The antigen this receptor binds is unknown. Per-nucleotide qualities are absent, and no much larger clonotype sits a single base away. The cohort consisted of some 730 healthy bone marrow donors. Cohort members were all nominally healthy when sampled, although unrecorded immune exposures were likely present. The donor tested CMV seronegative, placing the donor among the roughly 340 seronegative members of the cohort. Every donor gave a peripheral blood sample, and the peripheral blood mononuclear cells from that sample were used for TCR beta sequencing. The Qiagen DNeasy Blood Extraction Kit was used to extract genomic DNA from the blood cell samples. The germline V gene supplies CDR1 KGHSH and CDR2 LQKENI. The CDR3 covers 14 residues, taking in both the cysteine and the phenylalanine. The only DNA kept is the CDR3, 42 bases in frame from the first base. V is pared back by 3 bases and J by 10 bases, with 19 bases lying between the germline termini.

The sample originates from a study of cytomegalovirus exposure and HLA in healthy donors (TCRdb year 2017). In the study overall: An earlier analysis of some 620 of the donors reported 250 to 350 Gb of sequence data and around 120 million unique TCR beta sequences obtained from around 190 million T cells. An early release covering some 640 HLA-typed donors comprised about 320 gigabases of sequencing data and around 80 million unique TCR sequences. Of the approximately 400 genotyped donors, approximately 82% fell in the genetic ancestry cluster associated with self-reported Caucasian donors. The study was designed to test whether signatures of past pathogen exposure could be identified by cataloging public T cell receptors. The study used immunosequencing to profile the T cell repertoires of about 670 subjects and linked those repertoires to cytomegalovirus serostatus. In addition to the first cohort of about 650 subjects, a separate validation cohort of approximately 110 different subjects was used. High-throughput TCR immunosequencing, statistical association of individual TCRs with disease status, and machine learning were combined to predict cytomegalovirus infection status. To study patterns of TCR occurrence, a later analysis re-analyzed previously published TCR beta repertoires from around 700 donors and added high-resolution HLA genotyping. In the later analysis, no new phenotypic data were used to find candidate immune exposures; instead, reliance was placed on TCR beta sequences and their occurrence across donors. An earlier analysis of 587 of the donors used high-throughput TCR beta sequencing to judge whether each TCR beta V gene segment behaved as functional or pseudogenic. Donor age, sex, ethnicity and CMV serostatus were compiled together with the repertoire data. Genome-wide SNP genotypes for about three fifths of the roughly 700 donors were used in a later genetic analysis, which treated that subset as a discovery cohort. Every discovery cohort repertoire had been produced on one sequencing platform. Class I and class II HLA loci were covered by the typing at four-digit resolution. Typing coverage varied by locus: roughly 629-640 donors for A, B, C, DRB1 and DQB1; 522 for DQA1; about 570 for DPA1; around 450 for DPB1. Because of strong linkage in the cohort, roughly five DR-DQ haplotypes were treated as single units for association and clustering. Among about 360 genotyped donors of the cohort, an average of 235,054 unique TCR beta nucleotide sequences were sequenced per donor, around a sixth of them non-productive. Results and caveats for the whole study, not just this receptor: Most TCR sequences were seen in very few donors, while some public TCRs were found in many individuals. Several of the top co-occurrence clusters appeared to be linked to parvovirus B19, influenza, CMV and Epstein-Barr virus, according to a later analysis. A further reported finding was that TCR beta sequences accurately predicted the HLA-A and HLA-B alleles for most subjects in the first cohort. Some IMGT-functional V segments, including TRBV6-2 and TRBV6-3, could not be told apart with the 87-base-pair reads, so those segments were excluded. A later analysis associated 16,951 TCR beta sequences with specific HLA alleles at a false discovery rate of 0.05. The sequencing pipeline was judged likely to have produced a cluster of highly shared sequence variants as a technical artifact. The authors suggested that the approach could potentially be extended to other disease states and immunological phenotypes. Roughly uniform sequencing depth across donors was assumed in presence/absence analyses, although this assumption may not hold. CMV serostatus was the only immune exposure information available for the cohort. In the study, roughly 160 TCR beta chains were listed as associated with cytomegalovirus. According to a later genetic analysis, donors in an Asian-associated ancestry cluster had fewer N-insertions in productive TCRs than the approximately 650-donor mean. Because counts were too low, more than 15 rarely observed V segments, including chromosome 9 orphons, were left out of the earlier analysis of 500 to 750 of the donors. A few of the identified cytomegalovirus-associated TCR beta chains were confirmed in vitro to be specific for cytomegalovirus antigens. Linkage disequilibrium might explain the correlated functional status among segregating V segments, but an unknown experimental factor could not be excluded. In an earlier analysis of some 540 of the donors, most TCR beta V segments appeared in productive rearrangements about 90% or about 30% of the time, broadly matching IMGT annotations. A later genetic analysis associated a missense DCLRE1C variant with V-gene and J-gene trimming of TCR beta chains, and an independent cohort replicated the association. A later analysis found that most CMV-associated TCR beta chains appeared HLA-restricted, with HLA associations seemingly driven largely by CMV exposure. HLA typing was unavailable for some donors at each locus, so association tests used only the typed subset. According to a later analysis, TCR association rates differed among HLA loci, with DRB1 alleles showing the most associated TCRs and HLA-C alleles showing the fewest. The cohort was sequenced for TCR beta chains only, and without alpha or paired-chain data the features that could be detected were limited. In a later analysis, HLA-associated TCR beta chains were found to be more clonally expanded and to have lower generation probabilities than equally common non-associated chains. Strong co-occurrence of HLA alleles, especially DR and DQ, made assigning TCR associations to individual alleles difficult. The classifier was reported to diagnose cytomegalovirus status with high specificity and sensitivity in both the original and validation cohorts.

The protocol used for the library was the immunoSEQ multiplex PCR assay. The multiplex PCR relied on a mix of 60 forward primers for TCR Vbeta segments and 13 reverse primers for TCR Jbeta segments. The CDR3 region of rearranged TCR beta genes was amplified from genomic DNA by a multiplex PCR assay. The Illumina HiSeq System was used to sequence the amplified TCR beta libraries as 87-base-pair reads. Concerning the study's data processing: A later analysis tallied roughly 78 million unique TCR beta chains across the 700 or so repertoires, and some 10 million of those chains were shared by two or more donors. Raw reads were error-corrected and collapsed into unique sequences by a nearest-neighbor algorithm in which closely related sequences were merged to remove PCR and sequencing errors. CDR3 sequences were aligned to IMGT reference sequences to assign V, D and J gene segments. For a sequence to be retained, a match of at least six nucleotides was required to both a V gene segment and a J gene segment. Rearrangements were called productive when the CDR3 lacked stop codons and stayed in frame with V and J; all others were non-productive. CDR3 was defined by IMGT convention, running from the second conserved V-encoded cysteine to the conserved J-encoded phenylalanine. The earlier analysis of about 590 of the donors excluded sequences that lacked an unambiguous match to a single V gene segment. An earlier analysis of fewer than 750 of the donors called V segments functional above 56.7% productive rearrangements and segregating when the between-donor standard deviation exceeded 5%. To diagnose cytomegalovirus status from the catalog of TCR beta chain sequences, a statistical classification framework was built. A later analysis assigned V and J genes by comparing TCR nucleotide sequences with IMGT/GENE-DB human TR gene sequences. Using the TCRdist pipeline, a later analysis assigned CDR3 sequences along with most-parsimonious VDJ recombination scenarios. A later analysis defined each TCR beta chain by its CDR3 amino acid sequence plus V-gene family, and excluded reads lacking a unique V-gene family. In a later analysis, 500 to 700 highly shared, low-generation-probability nucleotide sequences were removed to address suspected cross-contamination and a sequencing artifact. For each public chain, a later analysis derived a clonal expansion index from normalized ranks of inferred template counts within each repertoire. In a later analysis, generation probabilities were computed with a VDJ recombination model fitted to out-of-frame rearrangements, and the resulting probabilities were checked against IGoR. In a later analysis, TCR-TCR, TCR-HLA and TCR-CMV co-occurrence was scored with hypergeometric tests, and a repertoire-size bias correction was applied to TCR pairs. In a later analysis, false discovery rates were estimated by permuting HLA or CMV assignments 20 times. In a later analysis, co-occurring TCRs were grouped using DBSCAN, with TCRdist sequence similarity added in when clustering inside HLA-allele-positive subsets. Repertoires with fewer than 30,000 or more than 120,000 public chains were left out of co-occurrence clustering, as were five repertoires with anomalous nucleotide sharing. TCRdb holds this immuneACCESS table with in-frame rearrangements only. Some clones are missing; in checked studies, unresolved V genes explain under half, and the rest has no known cause. The V and J calls and the clone size are those of that table, but D and trimming were determined from the DNA. For this sample the table gives 200,000 or so clones, of which 75% to 90% were detected only once. Of the sample, about 1.2% is held by the ten largest clones.

Recombination joined TRBV18 with TRBJ2-7, with no reliable assignment of the D segment. The clonotype was recovered from a man aged 25-45 years in good health and CMV-seronegative. Sequenced sample: PBMCs. The DNA is TGTGCCAGCTCACCTACTGAGGTCCCAAGAATACAGTACTTC. Translated, it gives CASSPTEVPRIQYF.